The entry below gives a single T cell receptor beta chain sequence along with its context. There is no known antigen for this receptor. Base qualities are not provided; no much larger clone lies one nucleotide away. This specimen belongs to a study of regulatory T cells in long-lasting Graves disease (dated by TCRdb to the early 2020s). Looking at the study overall: To count as having persistent Graves' disease, a patient had to have received antithyroid drug treatment for over 5 years with TSH receptor autoantibodies remaining persistently positive. Patients with persistent Graves' disease were compared with patients with newly diagnosed Graves' disease using TCR sequencing and RNA sequencing of peripheral blood. The study was registered as a clinical trial and conducted in China. A total of around 35 samples underwent TCR sequencing, from about 13 patients with persistent Graves' disease and around 20 patients with newly diagnosed Graves' disease. In the clinical cohort, patients with persistent Graves' disease had used antithyroid drugs for an average of around ten years.

This specimen's time point label, per the study, means: persistent/refractory GD, antithyroid drugs over 5 years with positive TRAb. RNA was extracted from PBMCs in TRIzol for both TCR sequencing and RNA sequencing. Graves' disease was diagnosed according to American Thyroid Association guidelines. The patients came from an endocrinology department in Xi'an, China. Each patient gave 8.5 to 9.5 milliliters of peripheral blood, collected in an EDTA anticoagulant tube. Ficoll Paque Plus density gradient separation was used to isolate PBMCs, and no further T cell sorting was performed. An Agilent 2100 Bioanalyzer and agarose gel were used to check RNA quality, and a NanoDrop 2000 was used to measure RNA concentration. Libraries came from multiplex PCR. The sequencing machine was an Illumina HiSeq 4000. TCR beta libraries were built with iRepertoire HTBI primers and Arm-PCR amplification of CDR3 regions. Gel purification was performed on PCR products prior to sequencing. Regarding the original processing steps: Across samples, 60 to 75 TRBV and 15 or so TRBJ segments were identified and used for gene usage analysis of CDR3 amino acid clonotypes. Filtered high-quality paired reads were merged into contigs using COPE and FqMerger. BLAST was used to align contigs to the IMGT TRBV, TRBD and TRBJ reference genes, and CDR3 was defined following IMGT. Any clonotype with a frequency above 0.1% was classified as a highly expanded clone. Repertoire diversity was measured by Shannon entropy, and V-J evenness by the Gini coefficient. Public clonotypes were defined as clonotypes shared by more than one individual. Using fastp trimming at Q25 and MiXCR clonotype assembly, TCRdb reanalyzed the public sequencing data and kept in-frame beta chains. All rows with the same CDR3 protein become a single entry with the most common DNA and genes. The V and J calls reflect TCRdb's pipeline rather than the authors' work. This sample comprises around 500,000 distinct CDR3 sequences, more than 20% of them detected only once. The ten largest clonotypes hold over 7.5% of the sample.

Reading from cysteine to phenylalanine, the CDR3 counts 17 amino acids. Left in the record is the CDR3 DNA by itself, 51 bases read in frame from the first base. Between the V and J ends, shortened by 3 bases and 7 bases respectively, the junction contains 22 bases. Sequences SGHVS (CDR1) and FQNEAQ (CDR2) are obtained from the germline V gene. Results the study describes overall, beyond this receptor: More public clonotypes were shared among persistent patients (roughly 2,900) than among newly diagnosed patients (966). Because the primary lesion, thyroid tissue, could not be accessed, the study looked at peripheral blood alone. The authors noted that the small sample size was a limitation that may lower accuracy. Sequencing and analysis were restricted to the TCR beta chain. Persistent disease showed preferential use of TRBV28, TRBJ1-2 and TRBJ2-5, whereas newly diagnosed disease favored TRBV20-1 and TRBJ2-1. Compared with newly diagnosed patients, persistent Graves' disease patients had lower TCR Shannon entropy and fewer highly expanded clones, which suggests clonal expansion.

The receptor comes from a female donor with Graves disease. The chain is assembled from TRBV7-8 and TRBJ1-5; the D gene is perhaps TRBD1, from 5 matching bases. The sequencing here drew on peripheral blood mononuclear cells (PBMCs), taken when the disease was refractory, from a patient treated with antithyroid drugs. This receptor has the CDR3 CASSLAGGRHAPQPQHF. The DNA reads TGTGCCAGCAGCTTGGCGGGGGGGAGGCACGCTCCCCAGCCCCAGCATTTT.